The next 32 T cell receptor beta chains were all read from a single sample in a study of blood T cell repertoires in COVID-19. The data were produced by immunoSEQ multiplex PCR, yet TCRdb's version contains in-frame clones alone and is incomplete. The sample consists of roughly 200,000 clones, 84% of them appearing once. Input material: peripheral blood. The receptors were sampled from an elderly woman with active or convalescent COVID-19.

The J gene is TRBJ2-7, the V gene TRBV27; 8 positions match TRBD2. The germline gives CDR1 MNHEY, CDR2 SMNVEV (reference sequence). This CDR3 contains 15 residues. J gave up 2 bases and V 2 bases, and 5 bases lay outside the gene matches. CDR3 DNA: TGTGCCAGCAGTTTACTGAGCGGGAGTGCCTACGAGCAGTACTTC. It yields the protein CASSLLSGSAYEQYF.

This rearrangement joins TRBV28 to TRBJ2-2, with D possibly being TRBD2 (6 bases). V gave up 6 bases and J gave up 2 bases, with 16 bases separating them. Germline V gene data show CDR1 as MDHEN and CDR2 as SYDVKM. This CDR3 has 16 amino acids. CDR3 sequence (DNA): TGTGCCAGCAGCGCCGGGACTTCCTATAACACCGGGGAGCTGTTTTTT. This codes for CASSAGTSYNTGELFF.

The V and J genes are TRBV5-1 and TRBJ2-3; 14 bases fit TRBD2. V gave up 3 bases and J gave up 10 bases; unmatched junction bases: 4. CDR3 length: 14 residues. The germline CDR1 and CDR2 sequences are SGHRS and YFSETQ. The CDR3 protein is CASSSTSGGAPQYF. CDR3 in DNA: TGCGCCAGCAGCTCGACTAGCGGGGGGGCGCCGCAGTATTTT.

The chain has TRBV30 and TRBJ2-2; possible D gene TRBD1, 5 bases. This CDR3 is 11 amino acids long. Germline V gene lookup returns CDR1 GTSNPN and CDR2 SVGIG (reference sequence). V lost 5 bases and J 7 bases, leaving 8 bases between the germline ends. The CDR3 sequence is CAWQGYGELFF. CDR3 nucleotide sequence: TGTGCCTGGCAGGGATACGGGGAGCTGTTTTTT.

The chain has TRBV27 and TRBJ1-3, with 7 bases that match TRBD1. CDR1 is MNHEY, CDR2 SMNVEV, per germline (reference sequence). This CDR3 is built from 15 residues. V lost 0 bases and J lost 7; bases outside the gene matches: 6. The DNA for the CDR3 is TGTGCCAGCAGTTTATCTGGCAGGGGGTTGAACACCATATATTTT. This gives the protein CASSLSGRGLNTIYF.

V and J are TRBV5-1 and TRBJ2-7; 10 bases map to TRBD2. Germline V gives CDR1 SGHRS, CDR2 YFSETQ. CDR3 length equals 14 residues. With V trimmed by 4 bases and J by 6 bases, 7 bases remained unmatched. The CDR3 DNA sequence: TGCGCCAGCAGCCCAGGGACTAGCGCGGGCGAGCAGTACTTC. This codes for CASSPGTSAGEQYF. The full variable domain, rest sourced from reference TRBV5-1 and TRBJ2-7, is KAGVTQTPRYLIKTRGQQVTLSCSPISGHRSVSWYQQTPGQGLQFLFEYFSETQRNKGNFPGRFSGRQFSNSRSEMNVSTLELGDSALYLCASSPGTSAGEQYFGPGTRLTVT.

The V call is TRBV4-3, the J call TRBJ1-1; perhaps TRBD1 as D (5 bases). V gave up 0 bases and J gave up 5 bases, with 7 bases separating them. This CDR3 comprises 13 residues. Per the germline V gene, CDR1 is LGHNA and CDR2 is YSLEER. CDR3 amino acids: CASSQEGGTEAFF. The CDR3, as DNA: TGCGCCAGCAGCCAAGAGGGGGGTACTGAAGCTTTCTTT.

This rearrangement joins TRBV9 to TRBJ2-5, with D hard to call. V lost 0 bases and J lost 2, with 8 bases in between. Germline CDR1 is SGDLS and CDR2 is YYNGEE. The CDR3 is 14 amino acids. The CDR3 region is CASSVASFQETQYF. In DNA form, the CDR3 reads TGTGCCAGCAGCGTAGCTTCGTTTCAAGAGACCCAGTACTTC.

V usage is TRBV5-1 and J usage is TRBJ1-2; 12 nucleotides line up with TRBD1. The CDR3 runs 15 residues. With 4 bases clipped from V and 4 bases from J, the junction kept 5 bases outside the gene matches. Germline V gene lookup returns CDR1 SGHRS and CDR2 YFSETQ. The DNA for the CDR3 is TGCGCCAGCAGCACTGGGACAGGGGGCAGCTATGGCTACACCTTC. This sequence encodes CASSTGTGGSYGYTF.

The V and J genes are TRBV12-5 and TRBJ2-1, with D possibly TRBD2 on 5 matching bases. Looked up from germline, CDR1 is LGHNT and CDR2 is FRNRAP. The CDR3 contains 13 residues. Trimming shortened V by 3 bases and J by 7 bases, and 10 bases separated the two germline ends. In DNA form, the CDR3 reads TGTGCTAGTGGTTTATCTCGGGGAAATGAGCAGTTCTTC. Translating it yields CASGLSRGNEQFF.

The rearrangement joins TRBV18 to TRBJ1-1; 10 bases align to TRBD1. The CDR3 is 13 amino acids. Germline lookup yields CDR1 KGHSH and CDR2 LQKENI. With V trimmed by 3 bases and J by 12 bases, 7 bases remained unmatched. Here the CDR3 DNA reads TGTGCCAGCTCACCGAGGGACAGGGGCGTAACTTTCTTT. It yields the protein CASSPRDRGVTFF.

The V gene is TRBV5-1, the J gene TRBJ2-1, with a tentative D call TRBD2 (6 bases). Germline CDR1 and CDR2: SGHRS and YFSETQ. The CDR3 spans 15 residues. With 3 bases removed from V and 0 bases from J, the gap between germline ends came to 10 bases. The CDR3 DNA is TGCGCCAGCAGCTCCGGACTACTCTCCTACAATGAGCAGTTCTTC. This encodes CASSSGLLSYNEQFF.

The chain is built from TRBV2 and TRBJ2-2; D may be TRBD2 (6 bases). The CDR3 is 17 residues long. V was pared by 2 bases and J by 2 bases, with 15 bases between. In germline, CDR1 is SNHLY, CDR2 FYNNEI. As DNA, the CDR3 is TGTGCCAGCAGTGAATGGAAACGGGGGAGCAACACCGGGGAGCTGTTTTTT. Amino acid sequence: CASSEWKRGSNTGELFF.

The chain couples TRBV5-1 to TRBJ2-3; D may be TRBD2 (5 bases). V lost 0 bases, J lost 6 bases, and 11 bases lay in between. The germline V gene encodes CDR1 SGHRS and CDR2 YFSETQ. CDR3 length: 14 amino acids. Here the CDR3 reads CASSLVGSVDTQYF. The CDR3 DNA follows: TGCGCCAGCAGCTTGGTCGGTAGCGTGGATACGCAGTATTTT. Combining the CDR3 with reference TRBV5-1 and TRBJ2-3 gives the whole variable domain KAGVTQTPRYLIKTRGQQVTLSCSPISGHRSVSWYQQTPGQGLQFLFEYFSETQRNKGNFPGRFSGRQFSNSRSEMNVSTLELGDSALYLCASSLVGSVDTQYFGPGTRLTVL.

V gene TRBV7-3 combines with J gene TRBJ2-3, with TRBD2 as a possible D gene (7 bases). The germline V gene has CDR1 SGHTA and CDR2 FQGTGA. The V and J ends lost 5 bases and 2 bases respectively, with 14 bases between them. This CDR3 is 15 amino acids long. The CDR3 loop reads CASSIGGGVTDTQYF. As DNA, the CDR3 is TGTGCCAGCAGCATAGGAGGGGGGGTCACAGATACGCAGTATTTT.

The V call is TRBV11-3, the J call TRBJ2-2; 13 nucleotides line up with TRBD2. CDR3 size: 18 residues. Germline V gene sequence: CDR1 SGHNT, CDR2 YENEEA. V lost 5 bases to trimming and J lost 2 bases; unmatched junction nucleotides: 8. The CDR3 reads CASSPGAGLAGNTGELFF. CDR3 coding DNA: TGTGCCAGCAGCCCTGGCGCGGGACTAGCGGGAAACACCGGGGAGCTGTTTTTT.

V and J are TRBV7-2 and TRBJ2-2; 8 bases fit TRBD1. CDR1 is SGHTA and CDR2 is FQGNSA in the germline V gene. CDR3 length: 16 residues. Trimming cost V 1 base and J 4 bases; bases outside gene matches: 5. The CDR3 DNA reads as TGTGCCAGCAGCTTAGTTAGGACAGGGCCCACCGGGGAGCTGTTTTTT. Translation gives CASSLVRTGPTGELFF. The whole variable domain, filled in from reference TRBV7-2 and TRBJ2-2, reads GAGVSQSPSNKVTEKGKDVELRCDPISGHTALYWYRQSLGQGLEFLIYFQGNSAPDKSGLPSDRFSAERTGGSVSTLTIQRTQQEDSAVYLCASSLVRTGPTGELFFGEGSRLTVL.

This chain connects TRBV2 to TRBJ2-7; no firm D call. The germline V gene encodes CDR1 SNHLY and CDR2 FYNNEI. V was pared by 7 bases and J by 1 base, with 11 bases between. CDR3 size: 13 residues. CDR3 in amino acids: CASTGQVSYEQYF. The DNA of the CDR3 is TGTGCCAGCACTGGGCAGGTATCCTACGAGCAGTACTTC.

V and J are TRBV7-8 and TRBJ2-7; 14 nucleotides line up with TRBD2. The CDR3 runs 17 residues. Germline lookup yields CDR1 SGHVS and CDR2 FQNEAQ. After removal of 4 bases from V and 2 bases from J, the junction contained 7 bases not matched to a gene. The CDR3 spells CASSWGLAGEITYEQYF. CDR3 DNA sequence: TGTGCCAGCAGCTGGGGACTAGCGGGGGAAATTACCTACGAGCAGTACTTC.

This clone was recorded only once. The gene calls are TRBV6-5 and TRBJ2-1; 10 bases agree with TRBD1. Unmatched junction bases numbered 5, after V lost 5 bases and J lost 4 bases. The CDR3 sequence is 15 residues long. The germline V gene has CDR1 MNHEY and CDR2 SVGAGI. The CDR3 region is CASSRQGAAYNEQFF. The DNA for the CDR3 is TGTGCCAGCAGTAGACAGGGGGCGGCGTACAATGAGCAGTTCTTC.

This clone was detected many times. The chain recombines TRBV29-1 with TRBJ2-5; weak D call: TRBD1 (6 bases). The germline V gene encodes CDR1 SQVTM and CDR2 ANQGSEA. The V and J ends lost 4 bases and 9 bases respectively, with 12 bases between them. CDR3 length: 11 amino acids. CDR3 loop: CSVGPQGPQYF. The DNA for the CDR3 is TGCAGCGTTGGCCCGCAGGGGCCCCAGTACTTC.

V gene TRBV6-2 or TRBV6-3 combines with J gene TRBJ2-7, with 11 bases matching TRBD2. From germline, CDR1 is MNHEY and CDR2 SVGEGT. This CDR3 comprises 17 residues. Trimming removed 0 bases from V and 5 bases from J; junction bases left unmatched: 9. CDR3: CASSYSYQLAGEHEQYF. The CDR3 DNA follows: TGTGCCAGCAGTTACTCCTACCAACTAGCGGGAGAACACGAGCAGTACTTC.

The CDR3 DNA reads as TGCGCCAGCAGCAGGGCGGACAGGTCGAACACTGAAGCTTTCTTT. Translating gives CASSRADRSNTEAFF. This chain links TRBV5-1 with TRBJ1-1; 7 bases are shared with TRBD1. Looked up from germline, CDR1 is SGHRS and CDR2 is YFSETQ. J lost 1 base, V lost 4 bases, and 7 bases had no gene match. The CDR3 has 15 amino acids.

This clone has a single count. V is TRBV5-1 and J is TRBJ1-6, with D unclear. Trimming removed 2 bases at V and 6 bases at J, with 9 bases between. The CDR3 spans 14 residues. Per the germline V gene, CDR1 is SGHRS and CDR2 is YFSETQ. The CDR3 region is CASSFGVLNSPLHF. CDR3 nucleotide sequence: TGCGCCAGCAGCTTCGGGGTACTTAATTCACCCCTCCACTTT.

This clone has at least ten counts. Written as DNA, the CDR3 is TGCAGCGTTGAATGGACTAGCGGGGTCGATGGAGAGCAGTACTTC. Translation: CSVEWTSGVDGEQYF. This chain joins TRBV29-1 and TRBJ2-7, with 12 bases fitting TRBD2. Germline V gene sequence: CDR1 SQVTM, CDR2 ANQGSEA. The V gene end was trimmed by 2 bases and the J gene end by 7 bases; junction bases not matched to a gene: 9. The CDR3 loop spans 15 amino acids.

This chain links TRBV9 with TRBJ2-1; 11 nucleotides line up with TRBD2. The CDR3 totals 15 residues. Trimming took 3 bases from V and 8 from J; bases not matched to a gene: 7. CDR1 is SGDLS and CDR2 is YYNGEE in the germline V gene. CDR3 sequence reads: CASSEEKLAGDEQFF. CDR3 nucleotides: TGTGCCAGCAGCGAGGAGAAACTAGCGGGAGATGAGCAGTTCTTC.

For this clone: Other DNA sequences of this sample code for an identical CDR3. The chain employs TRBV5-4 and TRBJ2-5, with 8 bases that match TRBD2. Germline V gives CDR1 SGHNT, CDR2 YYREEE (reference sequence). The V gene end was trimmed by 1 base and the J gene end by 2 bases; junction bases not matched to a gene: 4. CDR3 length: 15 residues. The DNA for the CDR3 is TGTGCCAGCAGCTTGAGGCTAGCGGGTCAAGAGACCCAGTACTTC. This codes for CASSLRLAGQETQYF.

V is TRBV11-2 and J is TRBJ2-4; the match to TRBD1 covers 9 bases. Germline CDR1 is SGHAT and CDR2 is FQNNGV. The CDR3 has 15 amino acids. The ends lost 6 bases at V and 8 bases at J; junction bases unmatched: 11. The CDR3 region has the DNA TGTGCCAGCAGTCAAAACAGGGGGCCCTTTTACATTCAGTACTTC. Translation: CASSQNRGPFYIQYF.

This sequence joins TRBV7-2 and TRBJ2-1, with D maybe TRBD2 (6 bases). Germline CDR1 reads SGHTA; CDR2 reads FQGNSA. With 8 bases removed from V and 4 bases from J, the gap between germline ends came to 18 bases. This CDR3 region has 15 residues. The CDR3 coding sequence is TGTGCCAGCCATTCTCTCGCGGGGAAATACAATGAGCAGTTCTTC. The encoded protein is CASHSLAGKYNEQFF. The variable domain in full, with the rest retrieved from reference TRBV7-2 and TRBJ2-1, is GAGVSQSPSNKVTEKGKDVELRCDPISGHTALYWYRQSLGQGLEFLIYFQGNSAPDKSGLPSDRFSAERTGGSVSTLTIQRTQQEDSAVYLCASHSLAGKYNEQFFGPGTRLTVL.

This clone came up once. The chain uses TRBV2 and TRBJ2-5; D is uncertain. CDR3 length: 12 amino acids. Germline V CDR1 and CDR2: SNHLY, FYNNEI. V lost 4 bases, J lost 5 bases, and 8 bases lay in between. CDR3 nucleotides: TGTGCCAGCAGTGCCTCCGTGGAGACCCAGTACTTC. This translates into CASSASVETQYF.

The chain combines TRBV4-1 with TRBJ2-1; 16 positions agree with TRBD2. This CDR3 has 18 amino acids. In germline, CDR1 is MGHRA, CDR2 YSYEKL. The V segment lost 2 bases and the J segment 4 bases; nucleotides outside the gene matches: 5. Here the CDR3 reads CASSQMGLAGGPYNEQFF. The CDR3 DNA sequence: TGCGCCAGCAGCCAAATGGGACTAGCGGGAGGGCCTTACAATGAGCAGTTCTTC.

J is TRBJ1-1 and V is TRBV15; 7 nucleotides agree with TRBD1. The CDR3 spans 15 residues. In germline, CDR1 is LNHNV, CDR2 YYDKDF (reference sequence). J lost 5 bases, V lost 0 bases, and 6 bases had no gene match. The CDR3 here is CATSREVQGLTEAFF. Written as DNA, the CDR3 is TGTGCCACCAGCAGAGAGGTACAGGGGTTGACTGAAGCTTTCTTT.